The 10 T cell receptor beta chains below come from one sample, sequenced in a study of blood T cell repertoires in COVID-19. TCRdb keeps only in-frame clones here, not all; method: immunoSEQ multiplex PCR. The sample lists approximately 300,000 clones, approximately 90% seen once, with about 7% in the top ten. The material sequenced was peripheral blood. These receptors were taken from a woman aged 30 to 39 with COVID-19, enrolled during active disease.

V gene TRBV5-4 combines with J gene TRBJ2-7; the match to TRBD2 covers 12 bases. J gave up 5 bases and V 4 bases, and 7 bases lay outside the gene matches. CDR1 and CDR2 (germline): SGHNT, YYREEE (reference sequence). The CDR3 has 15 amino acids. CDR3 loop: CASSDPTSGGNEQYF. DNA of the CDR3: TGTGCCAGCAGCGACCCGACTAGCGGGGGCAACGAGCAGTACTTC.

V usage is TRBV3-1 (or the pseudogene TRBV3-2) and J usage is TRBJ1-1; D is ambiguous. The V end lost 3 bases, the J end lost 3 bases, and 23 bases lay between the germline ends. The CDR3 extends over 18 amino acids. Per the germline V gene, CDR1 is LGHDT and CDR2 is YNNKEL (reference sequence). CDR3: CASSHTDAARGGYTEAFF. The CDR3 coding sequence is TGTGCCAGCAGCCATACCGATGCCGCCCGGGGAGGGTACACTGAAGCTTTCTTT.

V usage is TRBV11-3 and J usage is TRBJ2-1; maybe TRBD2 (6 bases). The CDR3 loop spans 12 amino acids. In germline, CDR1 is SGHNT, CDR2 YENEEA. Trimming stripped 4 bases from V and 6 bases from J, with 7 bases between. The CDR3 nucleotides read TGTGCCAGCAGCTCCGGGGGCAATGAGCAGTTCTTC. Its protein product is CASSSGGNEQFF.

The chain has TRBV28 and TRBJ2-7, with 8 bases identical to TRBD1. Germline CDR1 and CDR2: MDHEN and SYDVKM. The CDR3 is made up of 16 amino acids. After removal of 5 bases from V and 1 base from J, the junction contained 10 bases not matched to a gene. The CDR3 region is CASSAIQGAMSYEQYF. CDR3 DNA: TGTGCCAGCAGTGCAATTCAGGGGGCCATGTCCTACGAGCAGTACTTC.

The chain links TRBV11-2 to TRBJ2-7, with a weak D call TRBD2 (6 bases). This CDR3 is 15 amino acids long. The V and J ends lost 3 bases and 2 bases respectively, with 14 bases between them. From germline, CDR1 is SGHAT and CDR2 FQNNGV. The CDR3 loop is CASSLSGGDPYEQYF. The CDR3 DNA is TGTGCCAGCAGCTTGTCAGGAGGGGACCCCTACGAGCAGTACTTC.

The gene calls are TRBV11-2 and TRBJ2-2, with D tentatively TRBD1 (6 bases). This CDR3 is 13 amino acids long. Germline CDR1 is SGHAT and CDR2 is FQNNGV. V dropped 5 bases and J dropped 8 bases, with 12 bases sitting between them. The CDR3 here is CASSHYTGGELFF. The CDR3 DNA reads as TGTGCCAGCAGCCATTATACAGGGGGGGAGCTGTTTTTT.

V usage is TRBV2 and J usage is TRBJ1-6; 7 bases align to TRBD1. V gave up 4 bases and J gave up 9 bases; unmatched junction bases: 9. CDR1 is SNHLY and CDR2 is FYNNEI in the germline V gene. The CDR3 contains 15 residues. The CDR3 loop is CASSVRGGEGSPLHF. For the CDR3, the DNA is TGTGCCAGCAGTGTCAGAGGGGGCGAAGGTTCACCCCTCCACTTT.

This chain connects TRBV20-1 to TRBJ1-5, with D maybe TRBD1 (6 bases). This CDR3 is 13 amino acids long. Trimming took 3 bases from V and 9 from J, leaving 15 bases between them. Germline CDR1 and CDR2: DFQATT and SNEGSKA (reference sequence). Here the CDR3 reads CSASTDRPGPQHF. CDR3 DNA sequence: TGCAGTGCTAGTACCGACAGGCCTGGGCCCCAGCATTTT.

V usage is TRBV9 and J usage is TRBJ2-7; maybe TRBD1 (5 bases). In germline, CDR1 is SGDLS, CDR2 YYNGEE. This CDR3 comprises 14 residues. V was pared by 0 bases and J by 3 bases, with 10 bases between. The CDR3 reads CASSVGATDYEQYF. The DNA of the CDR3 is TGTGCCAGCAGCGTAGGGGCGACAGACTACGAGCAGTACTTC. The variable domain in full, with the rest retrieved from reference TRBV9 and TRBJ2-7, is DSGVTQTPKHLITATGQRVTLRCSPRSGDLSVYWYQQSLDQGLQFLIQYYNGEERAKGNILERFSAQQFPDLHSELNLSSLELGDSALYFCASSVGATDYEQYFGPGTRLTVT.

CDR3 sequence: CASSLEAVADTQYF. CDR3 coding DNA: TGCGCCAGCAGCTTGGAGGCGGTCGCAGATACGCAGTATTTT. The rearrangement links TRBV5-1 to TRBJ2-3, with no clear D. The CDR3 is 14 amino acids. Germline loops: CDR1 SGHRS, CDR2 YFSETQ. Trimming shortened V by 0 bases and J by 4 bases, and 9 bases separated the two germline ends.